The clone carrying this TCR beta chain was counted only a few times. The antigen is not known. The sample is drawn from a study of T cell responses to AZD1222 COVID-19 vaccine. Study information: Recipients boosted at about 4 weeks or about 12 weeks are pooled.

Assay used: immunoSEQ multiplex PCR; TCRdb lists only in-frame clones, some missing. The table lists 100,000 to 150,000 clones, more than 75% of them singletons. Findings of the study overall: Spike-specific TCR depth and breadth grew after two AZD1222 doses.

CDR3 length: 16 residues. Germline V gene lookup returns CDR1 SGHTS and CDR2 YDEGEE. After removal of 0 bases from V and 2 bases from J, the junction contained 5 bases not matched to a gene. The sequenced sample was peripheral blood, obtained on day 0 of AZD1222 vaccination. The rearrangement joins TRBV5-8 to TRBJ1-3; 7 bases map to TRBD1. The sequence came from an adult in good health. This CDR3 is CASSLVVQGAGNTIYF. Written as DNA, the CDR3 is TGTGCCAGCAGCTTGGTCGTTCAGGGGGCTGGAAACACCATATATTTT.